The 17 T cell receptor beta chains below come from one sample, sequenced in a study of cytomegalovirus exposure and HLA in healthy donors. It was with 60 Vbeta and 13 Jbeta primers that the PCR ran. Sequenced by immunoSEQ multiplex PCR; TCRdb stores in-frame clones only, minus some. The table shows around 150,000 clones, with around 84% occurring only once. The sequenced sample consisted of PBMCs. The receptor source for this set is a man in his late teens or twenties in good health and CMV-seronegative.

The rearrangement uses TRBV27 and TRBJ2-5, with D possibly matching TRBD2 (5 bases). Between the trimmed V and J ends, which lost 4 bases and 1 base, there was a span of 22 bases. This CDR3 contains 18 residues. Germline CDR1 reads MNHEY; CDR2 reads SMNVEV (reference sequence). The CDR3 coding sequence is TGTGCCAGCAGTTCGATCCCTGGAGCGGCCCGCTTCCAAGAGACCCAGTACTTC. It encodes CASSSIPGAARFQETQYF.

This chain links TRBV29-1 with TRBJ2-1; D possibly corresponds to TRBD2 (5 bases). The ends were cut back, 4 bases at V and 0 bases at J, with 7 bases in the middle. The germline V gene encodes CDR1 SQVTM and CDR2 ANQGSEA. The CDR3 length is 13 residues. The CDR3 DNA is TGCAGCGTTGGGAGGTACTCCTACAATGAGCAGTTCTTC. It codes for CSVGRYSYNEQFF.

V is TRBV5-1 and J is TRBJ2-3; 15 bases are a match to TRBD2. The germline CDR1 and CDR2 sequences are SGHRS and YFSETQ. V lost 3 bases, J lost 3 bases, and 2 bases stayed unmatched. The CDR3 extends over 16 amino acids. As DNA, the CDR3 is TGCGCCAGCAGCTATGGGACTAGCGGGAGGACAGATACGCAGTATTTT. Residues: CASSYGTSGRTDTQYF.

The chain is built from TRBV9 and TRBJ2-3; TRBD1 matches 7 bases. The J segment lost 4 bases and the V segment lost 2 bases, leaving 13 bases of the junction unmatched. The germline V gene has CDR1 SGDLS and CDR2 YYNGEE. CDR3 size: 17 residues. Here the CDR3 DNA reads TGTGCCAGCAGCGTGTTAAGTTACAGGGGTGCGGCAGATACGCAGTATTTT. The encoded protein is CASSVLSYRGAADTQYF.

The J gene is TRBJ2-3, the V gene TRBV7-6; possibly TRBD2 for D (7 bases). Trimming took 2 bases from V and 0 from J, leaving 12 bases between them. The CDR3 is made up of 16 amino acids. Germline V gives CDR1 SGHVS, CDR2 FNYEAQ. CDR3 nucleotide sequence: TGTGCCAGCAGCTTATGGGGAGGGGGGAGCACAGATACGCAGTATTTT. Translation: CASSLWGGGSTDTQYF.

The chain links TRBV7-9 to TRBJ2-2; 9 bases map to TRBD1. J was trimmed by 1 base and V by 4 bases; bases with no gene match: 4. Per the germline V gene, CDR1 is SEHNR and CDR2 is FQNEAQ (reference sequence). The CDR3 spans 16 residues. The CDR3 DNA follows: TGTGCCAGCAGCTCAACGACAGGGGGGAACACCGGGGAGCTGTTTTTT. This codes for CASSSTTGGNTGELFF.

The chain recombines TRBV2 with TRBJ1-4; 8 nucleotides agree with TRBD1. V lost 7 bases to trimming and J lost 4 bases; unmatched junction nucleotides: 8. Germline V lookup: CDR1 SNHLY, CDR2 FYNNEI. The CDR3 extends over 15 amino acids. CDR3 DNA sequence: TGTGCCAGCAAGAAAAGACAGGGGCTTAATGAAAAACTGTTTTTT. This gives the protein CASKKRQGLNEKLFF.

The rearrangement uses TRBV28 and TRBJ2-1; 8 nucleotides agree with TRBD1. CDR1 is MDHEN and CDR2 is SYDVKM in the germline V gene. J gave up 9 bases and V 8 bases, and 6 bases lay outside the gene matches. The CDR3 contains 12 residues. CDR3 amino acids: CASEGTGAEQFF. In nucleotides, the CDR3 is TGTGCCAGCGAGGGGACAGGCGCTGAGCAGTTCTTC.

This clone has a single count. This chain connects TRBV20-1 to TRBJ2-1; D is ambiguous. V was pared by 4 bases and J by 7 bases, with 8 bases between. The CDR3 has 11 amino acids. Germline CDR1 and CDR2: DFQATT and SNEGSKA (reference sequence). Here the CDR3 reads CSATTFNEQFF. CDR3 in DNA: TGCAGTGCTACCACTTTTAATGAGCAGTTCTTC.

This chain connects TRBV10-1 to TRBJ2-3; TRBD1 matches 9 bases. Germline-derived CDR1 and CDR2 are WNHNN and SYGVQD (reference sequence). The CDR3 contains 15 residues. V shed 5 bases, J shed 6 bases, and the junction held 9 bases outside the gene matches. The CDR3: CASSPRDRVRDTQYF. The CDR3, as DNA: TGCGCCAGCAGTCCCCGGGACAGGGTCAGGGATACGCAGTATTTT.

The chain recombines TRBV12-2 with TRBJ1-1; the table's D call TRBD1 went unverified against the DNA. TRBV12-2 constitutes a pseudogene. This CDR3 has 13 amino acids. The CDR3 loop reads CASRPTGPIAAFF. The CDR3 bases are TGTGCAAGTCGCCCGACAGGACCTATCGCGGCTTTCTTT.

The chain joins TRBV7-9 to TRBJ1-4, with D unclear. This CDR3 is 18 amino acids long. V lost 5 bases to trimming and J lost 0 bases, with 19 bases between them. CDR1 and CDR2 from the germline V gene are SEHNR and FQNEAQ (reference sequence). CDR3 in amino acids: CASSPPRADAPTNEKLFF. The CDR3, as DNA: TGTGCCAGCAGCCCGCCGAGGGCAGATGCCCCAACTAATGAAAAACTGTTTTTT.

The V gene is TRBV5-4, the J gene TRBJ1-2; 9 bases fit TRBD1. After removal of 4 bases from V and 5 bases from J, the junction contained 15 bases not matched to a gene. The CDR3 has 17 amino acids. Germline CDR1 is SGHNT and CDR2 is YYREEE (reference sequence). CDR3 bases: TGTGCCAGCAGCAGGGGACAGGGAGATACGCTACTGTATGGCTACACCTTC. This gives the protein CASSRGQGDTLLYGYTF.

The gene calls are TRBV9 and TRBJ2-7, with 11 bases that match TRBD1. V lost 2 bases, J lost 4 bases, and 8 bases stayed unmatched. Germline CDR1 and CDR2: SGDLS and YYNGEE. This CDR3 is built from 16 residues. The CDR3 region has the DNA TGTGCCAGCAGCGTTAATCCGGGACAGGGGGAATACGAGCAGTACTTC. Amino acids: CASSVNPGQGEYEQYF.

Only one count was recorded for this clone. This sequence joins TRBV10-3 and TRBJ1-1; 8 bases map to TRBD1. Unmatched junction bases numbered 9, after V lost 6 bases and J lost 3 bases. The V gene's germline CDR1 is ENHRY and CDR2 SYGVKD. The CDR3 is 15 amino acids. The CDR3 reads CAIRTGGGWDTEAFF. Here the CDR3 DNA reads TGTGCCATCAGAACAGGGGGAGGATGGGACACTGAAGCTTTCTTT.

This chain links TRBV19 with TRBJ2-3; D remains unclear. The V gene lost 5 bases and the J gene lost 0 bases, with 12 bases spanning the gap. Germline assignment: CDR1 LNHDA and CDR2 SQIVND (reference sequence). The CDR3 consists of 15 residues. DNA of the CDR3: TGTGCCAGTAGTCACTCCCAATCTAGCACAGATACGCAGTATTTT. Protein product: CASSHSQSSTDTQYF.

The rearrangement links TRBV7-8 to TRBJ2-7; maybe TRBD2 (5 bases). This CDR3 contains 13 residues. The germline V and J ends were trimmed by 2 bases and 3 bases, with 8 bases remaining between them. Germline V gene data show CDR1 as SGHVS and CDR2 as FQNEAQ. The DNA for the CDR3 is TGTGCCAGCAGCTTACGGGGTTTCTACGAGCAGTACTTC. Amino acids: CASSLRGFYEQYF.